The rows below give T cell receptor beta chains drawn from one sample of a study of technical replicates of blood from a few donors. Data came from immunoSEQ multiplex PCR; TCRdb stores just in-frame clones and leaves some out. The sample carries about 100,000 clones, nearly 97% recorded once. Sequencing input: T cells isolated from PBMCs. These receptors were collected from a human donor in good health. The CDR3 runs from the conserved cysteine through the conserved F or W. The D gene is left open where the match is weak. Clone size, where shown, is once, few, many, or a class for clones that have expanded.

d_call	v_call	clone_size	j_call	cdr3_aa	cdr3_nt
.	TRBV7-9	.	TRBJ2-7	CASSLAQGLSYEQYF	TGTGCCAGCAGCTTAGCCCAGGGGCTCTCCTACGAGCAGTACTTC
.	TRBV4-2	.	TRBJ1-5	CASSQDGAYQPQHF	TGTGCCAGCAGCCAAGATGGTGCGTATCAGCCCCAGCATTTT
.	TRBV6-1	.	TRBJ1-2	CASSEAGGRVTTSGYTF	TGTGCCAGCAGTGAAGCTGGAGGCAGGGTAACGACTAGTGGCTACACCTTC
TRBD2	TRBV11-2	once	TRBJ2-5	CASSLVGLAGDIKETQYF	TGTGCCAGCAGCTTAGTCGGGCTAGCGGGAGACATAAAAGAGACCCAGTACTTC
.	TRBV4-1	once	TRBJ1-3	CASSQGGGFSPASNTIYF	TGCGCCAGCAGCCAAGGGGGGGGATTCAGCCCGGCCTCGAACACCATATATTTT
.	TRBV4-2	.	TRBJ2-5	CASSQDREVQETQYF	TGTGCCAGCAGCCAAGATCGTGAGGTACAAGAGACCCAGTACTTC
.	TRBV28	.	TRBJ2-5	CASSLRSGETQYF	TGTGCCAGCAGTTTACGTTCGGGAGAGACCCAGTACTTC
TRBD1	TRBV6-6	.	TRBJ2-2	CASSSRQGLNTGELFF	TGTGCCAGCAGTTCCAGACAGGGCCTGAACACCGGGGAGCTGTTTTTT
.	TRBV6-5	once	TRBJ2-1	CASNRLGGNDEQFF	TGTGCCAGCAATCGACTAGGAGGGAACGATGAGCAGTTCTTC
TRBD2	TRBV15	.	TRBJ2-1	CATSRSAGDEQFF	TGTGCCACCAGCCGTTCGGCGGGAGATGAGCAGTTCTTC